The clone carrying this TCR beta chain was observed at least ten times. Its antigen is not known. Amplification of TCR alpha and beta CDR3 regions from RNA used iRepertoire nested multiplex PCR. Input was roughly 85-450 ng of tissue mRNA or PBMC total RNA. TCRdb processed the multiplex PCR reads anew with MiXCR; each CDR3 protein has one entry. The sample gives around 130,000 distinct CDR3 sequences, around a quarter of which show up once; under 35% is in the top ten. The sample comes from a study of glioma-infiltrating T cells. Germline-derived CDR1 and CDR2 are DFQATT and SNEGSKA (reference sequence). Trimming cost V 5 bases and J 8 bases, with 10 bases left between them. CDR3 length: 11 residues. Study results and limitations: Gliomas, especially low-grade, showed above-expected tissue-blood divergence; non-neoplastic patients showed below. Very few CDR3 sequences were shared between tissue and blood.

Specimen: glioma tissue, nonneoplastic brain tissue, or PBMCs (not recorded which). The chain carries TRBV20-1 and TRBJ2-1; no definite D call. The sequence came from a human donor with low-grade glioma or glioblastoma, undergoing nonglioma brain surgery, or in good health (not recorded which). DNA for the CDR3: TGCAGTGCTCATTTCTTGGATGAGCAGTTCTTC. It is translated as CSAHFLDEQFF.